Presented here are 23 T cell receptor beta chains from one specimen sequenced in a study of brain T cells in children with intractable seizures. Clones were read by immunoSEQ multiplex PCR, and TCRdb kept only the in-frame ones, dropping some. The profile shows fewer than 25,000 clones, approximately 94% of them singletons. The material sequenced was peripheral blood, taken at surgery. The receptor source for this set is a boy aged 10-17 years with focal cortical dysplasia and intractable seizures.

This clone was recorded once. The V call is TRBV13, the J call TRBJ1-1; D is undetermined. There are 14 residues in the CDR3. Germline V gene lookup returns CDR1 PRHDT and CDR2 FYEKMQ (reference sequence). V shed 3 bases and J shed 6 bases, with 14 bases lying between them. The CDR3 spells CASSFGENLAEAFF. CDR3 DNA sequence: TGTGCCAGCAGCTTCGGCGAGAACTTGGCTGAAGCTTTCTTT.

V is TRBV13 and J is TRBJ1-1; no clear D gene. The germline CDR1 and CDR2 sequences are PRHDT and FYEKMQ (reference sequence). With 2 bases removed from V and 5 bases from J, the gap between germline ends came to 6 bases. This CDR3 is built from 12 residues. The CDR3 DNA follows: TGTGCCAGCAGCTTACGCGGGACTGAAGCTTTCTTT. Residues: CASSLRGTEAFF.

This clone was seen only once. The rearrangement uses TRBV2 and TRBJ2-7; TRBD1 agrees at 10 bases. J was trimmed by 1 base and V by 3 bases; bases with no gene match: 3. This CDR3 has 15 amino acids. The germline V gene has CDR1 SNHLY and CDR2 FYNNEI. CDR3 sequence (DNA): TGTGCCAGCAGTGATGGGACAGGGGTTTCCTACGAGCAGTACTTC. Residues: CASSDGTGVSYEQYF. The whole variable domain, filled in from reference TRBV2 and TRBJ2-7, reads EPEVTQTPSHQVTQMGQEVILRCVPISNHLYFYWYRQILGQKVEFLVSFYNNEISEKSEIFDDQFSVERPDGSNFTLKIRSTKLEDSAMYFCASSDGTGVSYEQYFGPGTRLTVT.

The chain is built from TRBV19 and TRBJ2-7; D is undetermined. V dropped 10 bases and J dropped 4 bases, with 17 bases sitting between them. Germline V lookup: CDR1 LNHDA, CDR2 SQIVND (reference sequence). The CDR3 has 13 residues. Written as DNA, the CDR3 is TGTGCCACCAGTTTCGGATTCGGATACGAGCAGTACTTC. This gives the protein CATSFGFGYEQYF. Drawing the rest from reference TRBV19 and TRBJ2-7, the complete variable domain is DGGITQSPKYLFRKEGQNVTLSCEQNLNHDAMYWYRQDPGQGLRLIYYSQIVNDFQKGDIAEGYSVSREKKESFPLTVTSAQKNPTAFYLCATSFGFGYEQYFGPGTRLTVT.

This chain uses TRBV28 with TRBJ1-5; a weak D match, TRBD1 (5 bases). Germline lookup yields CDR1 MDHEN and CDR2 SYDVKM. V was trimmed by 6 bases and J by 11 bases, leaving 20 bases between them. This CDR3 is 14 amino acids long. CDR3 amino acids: CASSRDRSDRAQHF. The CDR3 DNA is TGTGCCAGCAGCCGCGACAGATCCGATCGAGCCCAGCATTTT.

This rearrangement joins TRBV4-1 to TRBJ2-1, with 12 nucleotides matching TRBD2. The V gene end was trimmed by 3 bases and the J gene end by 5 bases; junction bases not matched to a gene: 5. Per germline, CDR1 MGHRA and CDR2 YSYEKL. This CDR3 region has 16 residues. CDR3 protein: CASSHMGLAGHNEQFF. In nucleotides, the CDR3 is TGCGCCAGCAGCCACATGGGACTAGCGGGCCACAATGAGCAGTTCTTC.

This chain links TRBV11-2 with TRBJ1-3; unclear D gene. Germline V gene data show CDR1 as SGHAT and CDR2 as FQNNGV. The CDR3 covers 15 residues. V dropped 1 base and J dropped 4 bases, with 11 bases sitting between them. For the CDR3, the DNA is TGTGCCAGCAGCTTAGTTGCGGAAAGAGGAAACACCATATATTTT. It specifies CASSLVAERGNTIYF.

CDR3 nucleotides: TGTGCCAGCAGCCCCCGGGGGGGTATCACTAATGAAAAACTGTTTTTT. This translates into CASSPRGGITNEKLFF. The rearrangement links TRBV7-8 to TRBJ1-4; a weak D match, TRBD1 (5 bases). Per germline, CDR1 SGHVS and CDR2 FQNEAQ. V was shortened by 5 bases and J by 2 bases, with 15 bases between the two germline ends. This CDR3 spans 16 amino acids.

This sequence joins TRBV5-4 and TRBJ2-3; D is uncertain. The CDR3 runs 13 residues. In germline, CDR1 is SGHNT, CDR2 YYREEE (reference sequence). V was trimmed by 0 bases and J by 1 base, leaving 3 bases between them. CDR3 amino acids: CASSLGRTDTQYF. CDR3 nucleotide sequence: TGTGCCAGCAGCTTGGGTCGCACAGATACGCAGTATTTT.

The CDR3 nucleotides read TGTGCCATTTCGTCTGGGGGGCCTGGGGCCAACGTCCTGACTTTC. Encoded protein: CAISSGGPGANVLTF. The gene calls are TRBV2 and TRBJ2-6; D is possibly TRBD1 or TRBD2 (6 bases each). The CDR3 runs 15 residues. Per the germline V gene, CDR1 is SNHLY and CDR2 is FYNNEI. The V end lost 10 bases, the J end lost 2 bases, and 15 bases lay between the germline ends.

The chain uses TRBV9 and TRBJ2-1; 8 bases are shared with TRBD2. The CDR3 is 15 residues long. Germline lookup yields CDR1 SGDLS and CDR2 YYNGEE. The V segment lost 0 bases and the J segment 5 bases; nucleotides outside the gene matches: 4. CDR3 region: CASSVAGRAHNEQFF. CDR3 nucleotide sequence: TGTGCCAGCAGCGTAGCCGGGAGGGCTCACAATGAGCAGTTCTTC.

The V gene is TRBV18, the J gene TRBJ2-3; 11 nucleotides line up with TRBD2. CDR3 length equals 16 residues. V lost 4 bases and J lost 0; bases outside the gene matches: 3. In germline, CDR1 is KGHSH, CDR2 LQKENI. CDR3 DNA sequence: TGTGCCAGCTCACAACGACTAGCGGGAAGCACAGATACGCAGTATTTT. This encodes CASSQRLAGSTDTQYF.

CDR3 nucleotides: TGTGCCAGCAGCCGTAGCGGGGATGCCTACAATGAGCAGTTCTTC. Encoded protein: CASSRSGDAYNEQFF. V gene TRBV7-6 combines with J gene TRBJ2-1; 8 bases agree with TRBD2. The CDR3 is made up of 15 amino acids. Looked up from germline, CDR1 is SGHVS and CDR2 is FNYEAQ. The V gene end was trimmed by 5 bases and the J gene end by 2 bases; junction bases not matched to a gene: 5.

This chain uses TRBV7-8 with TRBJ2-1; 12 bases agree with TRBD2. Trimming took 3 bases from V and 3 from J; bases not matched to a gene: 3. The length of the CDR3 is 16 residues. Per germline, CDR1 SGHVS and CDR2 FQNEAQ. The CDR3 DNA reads TGTGCCAGCAGCTTGCCGGGACTAGCGGGCTACAATGAGCAGTTCTTC. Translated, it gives CASSLPGLAGYNEQFF.

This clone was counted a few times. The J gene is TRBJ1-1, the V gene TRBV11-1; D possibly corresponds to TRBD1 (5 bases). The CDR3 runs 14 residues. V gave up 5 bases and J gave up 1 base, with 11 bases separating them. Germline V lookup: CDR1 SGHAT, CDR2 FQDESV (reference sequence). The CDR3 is CASSTGPKNTEAFF. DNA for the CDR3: TGTGCCAGCAGCACGGGACCGAAGAACACTGAAGCTTTCTTT.

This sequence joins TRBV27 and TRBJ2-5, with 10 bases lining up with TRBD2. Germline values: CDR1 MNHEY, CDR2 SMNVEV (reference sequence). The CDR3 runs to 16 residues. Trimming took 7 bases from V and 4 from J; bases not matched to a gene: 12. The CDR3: CASTTLRAGGRETQYF. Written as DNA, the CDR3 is TGTGCCAGCACCACCTTGCGAGCGGGGGGGCGAGAGACCCAGTACTTC.

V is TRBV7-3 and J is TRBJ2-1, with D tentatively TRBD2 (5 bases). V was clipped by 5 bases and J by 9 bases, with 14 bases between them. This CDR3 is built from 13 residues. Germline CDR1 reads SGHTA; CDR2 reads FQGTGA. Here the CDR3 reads CASSPDPGSEQFF. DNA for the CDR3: TGTGCCAGCAGCCCCGACCCGGGGAGTGAGCAGTTCTTC.

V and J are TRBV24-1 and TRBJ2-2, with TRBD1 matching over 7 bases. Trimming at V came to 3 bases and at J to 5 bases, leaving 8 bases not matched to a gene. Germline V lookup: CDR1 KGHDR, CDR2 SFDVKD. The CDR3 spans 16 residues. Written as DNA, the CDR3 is TGTGCCACCAGTGATCAGACAGGGTCAATAACCGGGGAGCTGTTTTTT. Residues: CATSDQTGSITGELFF.

The CDR3 sequence: CASSERQWLPYNEQFF. CDR3 DNA: TGTGCCAGCAGTGAGAGACAGTGGCTTCCCTACAATGAGCAGTTCTTC. The V call is TRBV2, the J call TRBJ2-1; D perhaps matches TRBD1 (5 bases). The CDR3 runs to 16 residues. From germline, CDR1 is SNHLY and CDR2 FYNNEI. V shed 3 bases and J shed 2 bases, with 14 bases lying between them. The full variable domain, with the rest looked up from reference TRBV2 and TRBJ2-1, is EPEVTQTPSHQVTQMGQEVILRCVPISNHLYFYWYRQILGQKVEFLVSFYNNEISEKSEIFDDQFSVERPDGSNFTLKIRSTKLEDSAMYFCASSERQWLPYNEQFFGPGTRLTVL.

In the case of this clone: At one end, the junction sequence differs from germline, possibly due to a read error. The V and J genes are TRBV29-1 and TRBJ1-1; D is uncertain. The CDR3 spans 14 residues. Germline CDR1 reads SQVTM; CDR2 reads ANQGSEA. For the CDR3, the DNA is TGCAGCGCTGAACCCTCTCCAATGAACACTGAAGCTTTCTTT. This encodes CSAEPSPMNTEAFF.

The CDR3 DNA reads as TGTGCCATCAGTGAGAGCTCTGGGGCCAACGTCCTGACTTTC. Its translation is CAISESSGANVLTF. The chain has TRBV10-3 and TRBJ2-6; D is ambiguous. Trimming shortened V by 2 bases and J by 0 bases, and 2 bases separated the two germline ends. This CDR3 is 14 amino acids long. Germline V gene data show CDR1 as ENHRY and CDR2 as SYGVKD.

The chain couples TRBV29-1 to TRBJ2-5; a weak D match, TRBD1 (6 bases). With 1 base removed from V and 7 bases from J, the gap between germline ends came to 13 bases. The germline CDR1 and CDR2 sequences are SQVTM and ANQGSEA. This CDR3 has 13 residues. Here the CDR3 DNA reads TGCAGCGTTGAAGTACAGGGATTCGGGACCCAGTACTTC. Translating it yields CSVEVQGFGTQYF.

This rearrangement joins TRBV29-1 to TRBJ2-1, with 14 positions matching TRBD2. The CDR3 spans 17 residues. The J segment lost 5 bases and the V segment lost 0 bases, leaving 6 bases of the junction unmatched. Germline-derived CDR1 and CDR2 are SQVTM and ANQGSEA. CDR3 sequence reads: CSVEDRTSGRIDNEQFF. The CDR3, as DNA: TGCAGCGTTGAAGATCGGACTAGCGGGAGGATCGACAATGAGCAGTTCTTC.